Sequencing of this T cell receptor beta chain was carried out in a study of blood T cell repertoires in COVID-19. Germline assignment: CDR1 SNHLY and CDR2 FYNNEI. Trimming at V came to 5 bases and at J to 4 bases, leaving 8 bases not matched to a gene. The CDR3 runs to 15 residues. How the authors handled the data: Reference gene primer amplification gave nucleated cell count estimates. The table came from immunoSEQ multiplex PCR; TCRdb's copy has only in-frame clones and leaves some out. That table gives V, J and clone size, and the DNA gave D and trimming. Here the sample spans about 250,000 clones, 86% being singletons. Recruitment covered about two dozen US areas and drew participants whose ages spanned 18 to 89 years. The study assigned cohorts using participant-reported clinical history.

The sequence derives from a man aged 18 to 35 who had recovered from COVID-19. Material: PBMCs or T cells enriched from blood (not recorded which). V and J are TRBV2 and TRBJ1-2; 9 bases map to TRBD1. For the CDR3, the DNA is TGTGCCAGCAGTTTGTCGGGACAGGGTACCTATGGCTACACCTTC. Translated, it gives CASSLSGQGTYGYTF.